This T cell receptor beta chain appears in the sequencing data of a study of blood T cell repertoires in COVID-19 (dated by TCRdb to about 2020). Looking at the study overall: Collaborator samples came from the United States, Italy and Spain and covered acute and convalescent phases of COVID-19. Subjects who had been exposed to COVID-19, were actively infected with it, or had recovered from it provided the deeply sampled blood TCRbeta repertoires that made up the dataset. The repertoires were made available in a free public database intended to serve as a resource for research on the immune response to SARS-CoV-2. The samples were drawn from two sources: the first 160 participants of the ongoing ImmuneRACE study, and over 950 subjects contributed by 6 global collaborators. Sample metadata almost always included a de-identified subject ID, COVID-19 status, age in years and sex. The material from the prospective study consisted of cDNA or gDNA derived from T cells, B-cell-depleted T cells, or PBMCs. HLA class I and class II types, where available, came from metadata supplied by the sample provider rather than from assay-based typing.

TCRbeta CDR3 regions were amplified from genomic DNA by means of the immunoSEQ Assay, a bias-controlled multiplex PCR. The paper's data handling went like this. The number of nucleated cells in each sample was estimated from the amplification of reference gene primers within the assay. To quantify the absolute abundance of each unique TCRbeta CDR3 rearrangement, sequence reads were collapsed and filtered. Productive Simpson clonality was computed per sample as the square root of Simpson's diversity index over productive rearrangements. TCRdb stores this immuneACCESS table with in-frame sequences only. Part of the clones is absent; in the studies checked, under half of the shortfall reflects unresolved V genes, and no reason is known for the rest. V and J calls and clone size come straight from that table; D and trimming were deduced from the DNA. The table for this sample lists about 78,000 clones; approximately 89% of them were counted only once. 4.5% to 5.5% of the sample is held by the ten biggest clonotypes.

Whole blood was collected in K2EDTA tubes by collaborating institutions according to the institutions' own protocols. For TCRbeta analysis, collaborator samples were shipped as frozen whole blood, as isolated PBMCs, or as DNA extracted from either sample type. Regarding this clone: Its antigen remains undetermined. One base away there is no much larger clone; base qualities are not given.

V drops 3 bases and J drops 5 bases, leaving 10 bases in between. The CDR3 covers 13 residues, taking in both the cysteine and the phenylalanine. CDR3 DNA only is kept here, 39 bases in frame from base 1. The germline V gene gives CDR1 as MDHEN and CDR2 as SYDVKM. Study-level results and caveats: The quantity of clinical and demographic metadata differed by source and by participant and was supplied without curation.

The chain is encoded by TRBV28 joined to TRBJ2-5; too little of a D gene remains to name it. This receptor was identified in a man in his fifties or sixties with active or convalescent COVID-19. Sequences were obtained from peripheral blood. The CDR3 reads as follows: CASSLGRSETQYF. The nucleotides are TGTGCCAGCAGTTTGGGCCGCTCGGAGACCCAGTACTTC.